The 21 T cell receptor beta chains below come from one sample, sequenced in a study of T cells in Graves' hyperthyroidism and ophthalmopathy. Template material for amplifying TCR beta CDR3 regions consisted of RNA transcripts. HTBI primers drove first-round RT-PCR of the TCR CDR3. TCRdb used MiXCR to reprocess the multiplex PCR reads, holding one entry per CDR3 protein. The sample yields 300,000 to 450,000 distinct CDR3 sequences, approximately 13% seen once. Sample: blood. The origin of the receptors is a woman aged 18-29 years with Graves' hyperthyroidism.

This clonotype has at least ten counts. The rearrangement joins TRBV24-1 to TRBJ2-1; 14 bases align to TRBD2. The J segment lost 0 bases and the V segment lost 4 bases, leaving 10 bases of the junction unmatched. This CDR3 is built from 20 residues. CDR1 is KGHDR and CDR2 is SFDVKD in the germline V gene. CDR3 DNA sequence: TGTGCCACCAGTGACTCGGGACTAGCGGGAGTCTCGAGCTCCTACAATGAGCAGTTCTTC. The encoded protein is CATSDSGLAGVSSSYNEQFF.

This clonotype showed up just a few times. This rearrangement joins TRBV7-2 to TRBJ1-6; possibly TRBD1 for D (5 bases). CDR3 length: 15 residues. V shed 3 bases and J shed 5 bases, with 11 bases lying between them. Germline V gene lookup returns CDR1 SGHTA and CDR2 FQGNSA. For the CDR3, the DNA is TGTGCCAGCAGCTTCGGGGCAGACCATAATTCACCCCTCCACTTT. Protein product: CASSFGADHNSPLHF.

This chain uses TRBV19 with TRBJ2-7; 15 positions match TRBD2. Trimming at V came to 4 bases and at J to 3 bases, leaving 1 base not matched to a gene. The CDR3 loop spans 15 amino acids. CDR1 and CDR2 (germline): LNHDA, SQIVND (reference sequence). CDR3 in amino acids: CASSTGLAGGYEQYF. Written as DNA, the CDR3 is TGTGCCAGTAGTACGGGACTAGCGGGAGGCTACGAGCAGTACTTC.

At least ten counts were recorded for this clonotype. The chain uses TRBV7-2 and TRBJ2-5; D may match TRBD1 or TRBD2 (5 bases each). In germline, CDR1 is SGHTA, CDR2 FQGNSA. V gave up 6 bases and J gave up 2 bases, with 13 bases separating them. The CDR3 contains 14 residues. The DNA for the CDR3 is TGTGCCAGCAGATCGGGGCCATTACAAGAGACCCAGTACTTC. Protein sequence: CASRSGPLQETQYF.

This clonotype has ten or more counts. The V gene is TRBV6-1, the J gene TRBJ1-2, with no clear D. Germline lookup yields CDR1 MNHNS and CDR2 SASEGT. Trimming pared 8 bases from V and 8 bases from J, leaving 12 bases between. CDR3 size: 11 residues. CDR3 DNA: TGTGCCAGCTTGACTCCCTTGGGCTACACCTTC. Residues: CASLTPLGYTF.

This clonotype has a count of ten or more. The CDR3 sequence: CASTPWDSMQETQYF. The CDR3 nucleotides read TGTGCCAGCACCCCCTGGGACAGTATGCAAGAGACCCAGTACTTC. The chain combines TRBV7-9 with TRBJ2-5; 7 nucleotides align to TRBD1. The trim removed 7 bases at V and 2 bases at J, leaving 10 bases unmatched. CDR1 is SEHNR, CDR2 FQNEAQ, per germline (reference sequence). The CDR3 totals 15 residues.

This clonotype has a count of ten or more. This chain joins TRBV2 and TRBJ2-3; D is possibly TRBD2 (6 bases). Per the germline V gene, CDR1 is SNHLY and CDR2 is FYNNEI. CDR3 size: 16 residues. V shed 0 bases and J shed 1 base, with 11 bases lying between them. CDR3 coding DNA: TGTGCCAGCAGTGAAGCCCTTACTAGCCGCACAGATACGCAGTATTTT. Protein: CASSEALTSRTDTQYF. Supplemented by reference TRBV2 and TRBJ2-3, the full variable domain reads EPEVTQTPSHQVTQMGQEVILRCVPISNHLYFYWYRQILGQKVEFLVSFYNNEISEKSEIFDDQFSVERPDGSNFTLKIRSTKLEDSAMYFCASSEALTSRTDTQYFGPGTRLTVL.

This chain uses TRBV9 with TRBJ2-1; D ambiguous. Trimming shortened V by 3 bases and J by 10 bases, and 14 bases separated the two germline ends. Germline V gene data show CDR1 as SGDLS and CDR2 as YYNGEE. CDR3 size: 13 residues. The CDR3: CASSAVVRSEQFF. The CDR3 DNA reads TGTGCCAGCAGCGCAGTAGTTCGGTCAGAGCAGTTCTTC.

Ten or more counts support this clonotype. The chain has TRBV28 and TRBJ2-7, with a weak D call TRBD2 (7 bases). Trimming took off 6 bases at V and 3 bases at J, with 21 bases between the two ends. From germline, CDR1 is MDHEN and CDR2 SYDVKM. This CDR3 region has 16 residues. DNA for the CDR3: TGTGCCAGCAGAGGGGAGGGGGTACCCACATTCTACGAGCAGTACTTC. Translation gives CASRGEGVPTFYEQYF.

This clonotype was seen a few times. CDR3 region: CASSQGPGVGTF. In nucleotides, the CDR3 is TGTGCCAGCAGCCAAGGGCCTGGGGTGGGAACCTTC. V and J are TRBV3-1 and TRBJ1-2; D gene unclear. CDR1 and CDR2 (germline): LGHDT, YNNKEL (reference sequence). Trimming took 1 base from V and 14 from J, leaving 14 bases between them. CDR3 size: 12 residues.

The chain uses TRBV11-3 and TRBJ2-2, with 10 bases that match TRBD2. J gave up 7 bases and V 1 base, and 12 bases lay outside the gene matches. CDR1 SGHNT and CDR2 YENEEA come from the germline V gene. The CDR3 runs to 18 residues. CDR3 nucleotide sequence: TGTGCCAGCAGCTTAGGTTGGATAGCGGGAGGAGCCGACGGGGAGCTGTTTTTT. Translation: CASSLGWIAGGADGELFF.

This clonotype was found many times. The CDR3 nucleotides are TGTGCCAGCTCACCCGCCCCGCAGGGGCCCTACGAGCAGTACTTC. Encoded protein: CASSPAPQGPYEQYF. The V and J genes are TRBV18 and TRBJ2-7; D perhaps matches TRBD1 (6 bases). This CDR3 region has 15 residues. Germline V gene lookup returns CDR1 KGHSH and CDR2 LQKENI. The V and J ends lost 3 bases and 2 bases respectively, with 14 bases between them.

This clonotype came up many times. The chain has TRBV20-1 and TRBJ1-2; 9 nucleotides line up with TRBD1. Germline-derived CDR1 and CDR2 are DFQATT and SNEGSKA (reference sequence). J gave up 8 bases and V 3 bases, and 1 base lay outside the gene matches. The CDR3 is made up of 11 amino acids. DNA for the CDR3: TGCAGTGCTAGGGGACAGGGAGGCTACACCTTC. Encoded protein: CSARGQGGYTF.

This clonotype has a count of ten or more. The J gene is TRBJ2-1, the V gene TRBV7-3; TRBD1 is a possible D gene (5 bases). CDR3 length: 13 residues. Germline V lookup: CDR1 SGHTA, CDR2 FQGTGA. Between the trimmed V and J ends, which lost 3 bases and 4 bases, there was a span of 7 bases. CDR3 DNA: TGTGCCAGCAGCTTGTCAGGGTACAATGAGCAGTTCTTC. The encoded protein is CASSLSGYNEQFF.

This chain joins TRBV9 and TRBJ2-6, with D maybe TRBD1 (6 bases). The V gene's germline CDR1 is SGDLS and CDR2 YYNGEE. Trimming stripped 2 bases from V and 1 base from J, with 13 bases between. The CDR3 is 17 residues long. The CDR3 spells CASSVWGQPSGANVLTF. DNA of the CDR3: TGTGCCAGCAGCGTTTGGGGGCAGCCGTCTGGGGCCAACGTCCTGACTTTC.

The sample holds many counts of this clonotype. The chain has TRBV27 and TRBJ1-6; no reliable D call. The germline V and J ends were trimmed by 1 base and 8 bases, with 9 bases remaining between them. This CDR3 region has 14 residues. In germline, CDR1 is MNHEY, CDR2 SMNVEV (reference sequence). The CDR3 reads CASSLFPNYSPLHF. In DNA, the CDR3 is TGTGCCAGCAGTTTATTTCCGAATTATTCACCCCTCCACTTT.

This clonotype was recorded many times. The V call is TRBV6-2 or TRBV6-3, the J call TRBJ2-3; a possible D gene is TRBD2 (5 bases). The CDR3 is made up of 14 amino acids. Germline V lookup: CDR1 MNHEY, CDR2 SVGEGT. The V and J ends lost 2 bases and 5 bases respectively, with 11 bases between them. CDR3 DNA sequence: TGTGCCAGCAGTTACAGAGTAGGAGGAGATACGCAGTATTTT. Translation gives CASSYRVGGDTQYF.

This clonotype was observed at least ten times. The chain couples TRBV6-1 to TRBJ2-3, with TRBD2 matching over 9 bases. This CDR3 is built from 15 residues. Germline-derived CDR1 and CDR2 are MNHNS and SASEGT. The junction had 12 bases not matched to a gene; V was cut back by 10 bases and J by 4 bases. CDR3 sequence: CAIRMGGGVADTQYF. The CDR3 DNA reads TGTGCCATTAGAATGGGCGGGGGGGTGGCAGATACGCAGTATTTT.

Details on this clonotype: A single base separates this from a much larger clone, so it may be a read error. The rearrangement uses TRBV9 and TRBJ1-1; D is undetermined. Per the germline V gene, CDR1 is SGDLS and CDR2 is YYNGEE. There are 15 residues in the CDR3. The V end lost 0 bases, the J end lost 4 bases, and 13 bases lay between the germline ends. The CDR3 loop is CASSVALGESTEAFF. The CDR3 DNA follows: TGTGCCAGCAGCGTAGCCCTCGGGGAGAGCACTGAAGCTTTCTTT.

In regard to this clonotype: This sequence may be a read error, since a much larger clone differs from it by one base. This sequence joins TRBV7-8 and TRBJ1-2; D may be TRBD1 (5 bases). CDR1 is SGHVS, CDR2 FQNEAQ, per germline. The CDR3 contains 15 residues. The CDR3 sequence is CASSTGRVSTHGHTF. CDR3 sequence (DNA): TGTGCCAGCAGCACGGGCAGGGTTTCGACCCATGGCCACACCTTC.

This clonotype was seen more than once but under ten times. The chain is built from TRBV10-3 and TRBJ1-5; possible D gene TRBD1, 5 bases. The CDR3 sequence is 18 residues long. CDR1 and CDR2 from the germline V gene are ENHRY and SYGVKD. Trimming shortened V by 3 bases and J by 0 bases, and 18 bases separated the two germline ends. CDR3 sequence reads: CAISDSGTGFYSNQPQHF. The CDR3 DNA reads TGTGCCATCAGTGACTCCGGGACGGGTTTTTATAGCAATCAGCCCCAGCATTTT.